The present TCR beta chain was sequenced within a study of molecular identifiers for immune sequencing clone quantification. A single record per CDR3 protein comes from TCRdb applying MiXCR to the PCR reads. Of some 320,000 distinct CDR3 sequences listed, about 21% are singletons. Only a few counts were recorded for this clonotype. Its antigen is still unknown. V shed 6 bases and J 4 bases; nucleotides not matched to a gene: 12. The CDR3 contains 16 residues. Whole-study results and caveats: More than 98% of effector molecules, versus under 1% of naive-cell molecules, belonged to clones above 20 RNA copies. Highly expanded clone sizes could be underestimated by identical TCR molecules sharing a barcode.

The chain combines TRBV12-3 or TRBV12-4 with TRBJ2-1, with 7 bases lining up with TRBD1. The sequence derives from a human donor in good health. Some libraries in this study had Jurkat cell RNA spiked in. Sequencing was carried out using naive CD8+ T cells from blood, with Jurkat cell RNA spiked in. Indicated subset: FACS-sorted CD8+CD4-CCR7+CD45RA+ naive T cells. The CDR3 region has the DNA TGTGCCAGCAGGGAGAGCCGGGACAGAGATTACAATGAGCAGTTCTTC. Amino acids: CASRESRDRDYNEQFF.